The 3 T cell receptor beta chains listed next were all sequenced from one sample in a study of blood T cells in healthy people across ages (dated by TCRdb to the mid-2010s). The receptor library was made with 5' RACE. This sample was sequenced with an Illumina HiSeq 2500. A second PCR of roughly 7 to 11 cycles was performed with a sample-barcoded 5' primer and a J-beta primer mix. Through fastp at Q25 and MiXCR, TCRdb rebuilt clones from the public reads, retaining in-frame beta chains. Merged by CDR3 protein, the rows form single entries marked with the most common genes and DNA. A total of roughly 800,000 distinct CDR3 sequences appear in this sample, about three fifths of them only once. Of the sample, 20% to 25% falls within the top ten clones. Input material: blood. These receptor sequences come from a man between 25 and 39 years old in good health.

V is TRBV7-9 and J is TRBJ2-7; unclear D gene. The V and J ends lost 5 bases and 6 bases respectively, with 11 bases between them. The CDR3 has 12 residues. Germline CDR1 SEHNR, CDR2 FQNEAQ (reference sequence). DNA of the CDR3: TGTGCCAGCAGCATTCTAGTATCCGAGCAGTACTTC. It is translated as CASSILVSEQYF. The complete variable domain, with remaining parts taken from reference TRBV7-9 and TRBJ2-7, reads DTGVSQNPRHKITKRGQNVTFRCDPISEHNRLYWYRQTLGQGPEFLTYFQNEAQLEKSRLLSDRFSAERPKGSFSTLEIQRTEQGDSAMYLCASSILVSEQYFGPGTRLTVT.

The rearrangement uses TRBV2 and TRBJ2-7; TRBD2 matches 10 bases. The CDR3 extends over 14 amino acids. Germline V gives CDR1 SNHLY, CDR2 FYNNEI. With V trimmed by 6 bases and J by 1 base, 3 bases remained unmatched. The CDR3 is CASRETSGSYEQYF. CDR3 nucleotide sequence: TGTGCCAGCAGAGAGACTAGCGGGTCCTACGAGCAGTACTTC. The full variable domain, with the rest looked up from reference TRBV2 and TRBJ2-7, is EPEVTQTPSHQVTQMGQEVILRCVPISNHLYFYWYRQILGQKVEFLVSFYNNEISEKSEIFDDQFSVERPDGSNFTLKIRSTKLEDSAMYFCASRETSGSYEQYFGPGTRLTVT.

This chain joins TRBV6-5 and TRBJ1-2; 7 bases match TRBD1. Trimming at V came to 5 bases and at J to 4 bases, leaving 7 bases not matched to a gene. Germline V gene sequence: CDR1 MNHEY, CDR2 SVGAGI. CDR3 length: 14 amino acids. The CDR3 reads CASSADRVAYGYTF. For the CDR3, the DNA is TGTGCCAGCAGTGCCGACAGGGTTGCCTATGGCTACACCTTC.